A single T cell receptor (beta chain) is shown here with its context. This entry comes from a study of T cells in Graves' hyperthyroidism and ophthalmopathy. Regions amplified from RNA transcripts were the TCR beta CDR3 regions. In the first-round RT-PCR of the TCR CDR3, the HTBI primer set was used. Each CDR3 protein is one row after TCRdb ran MiXCR on the multiplex PCR reads. The data hold roughly 720,000 distinct CDR3 sequences, with roughly 17% observed a single time. Germline CDR1 reads PRHDT; CDR2 reads FYEKMQ (reference sequence). The CDR3 has 15 residues. The V gene end was trimmed by 4 bases and the J gene end by 5 bases; junction bases not matched to a gene: 9. Those with hyperthyroidism were 18 to 65 years old, newly diagnosed, and ill for under 2 months.

Sequencing used blood. This rearrangement joins TRBV13 to TRBJ2-7; 9 bases align to TRBD2. This receptor was identified in a man aged 45-65 years with Graves' hyperthyroidism. The CDR3 DNA sequence: TGTGCCAGCAGCTCCCTGGGTAGCGGGAGTGACGAGCAGTACTTC. This codes for CASSSLGSGSDEQYF.